This T cell receptor (beta chain) was captured by sequencing in a study of T cells after yellow fever vaccination. The CDR3 sequence is 15 residues long. Per germline, CDR1 SQVTM and CDR2 ANQGSEA. V lost 0 bases and J 1 base, leaving 13 bases between the germline ends. One entry per CDR3 protein results from TCRdb running MiXCR on the 5' RACE reads. The sample lists a few hundred thousand distinct CDR3 sequences, 3.6% occurring once. This clonotype was counted ten times or more. This chain connects TRBV29-1 to TRBJ2-7; D tentatively reads TRBD1 or TRBD2 (5 bases each). The TCR sequence derives from a man between 18 and 35 years old who received the YFV17D yellow fever vaccine. This specimen consisted of PBMCs, obtained 15 days after the yellow fever booster vaccination. CDR3 loop: CSVEDGGIGSYEQYF. CDR3 nucleotides: TGCAGCGTTGAAGATGGGGGAATTGGGTCCTACGAGCAGTACTTC.